The source of this TCR beta chain is a study of blood T cells in healthy people across ages. Whole-study results and caveats: No one knew whether donors had CMV, which possibly confounded expanded clonotype changes.

Primed by a sample-barcoded 5' primer and a J-beta primer mix, a second PCR proceeded for 7 to 11 cycles. TCRdb ran MiXCR on the 5' RACE reads and lists one entry per CDR3 protein. The sample comprises approximately 850,000 distinct CDR3 sequences, under 45% of which are singletons, and roughly 18% rests with the top ten. This clonotype was counted a single time. Its antigen is as yet unknown. Germline CDR1 is SGHNT and CDR2 is YENEEA. The CDR3 loop spans 18 amino acids. The junction had 6 bases not matched to a gene; V was cut back by 3 bases and J by 4 bases. Whenever a sample was processed, at least 6.5 million PBMCs were isolated.

The TCR was taken from a man in his fifties or sixties in good health. The sequencing input was blood. The chain employs TRBV11-3 and TRBJ2-2, with TRBD2 matching 15 bases. In DNA, the CDR3 is TGTGCCAGCAGCTTGGGACTAGCGGGGGGCCTCTCCACCGGGGAGCTGTTTTTT. The encoded protein is CASSLGLAGGLSTGELFF. The whole variable domain, remainder taken from reference TRBV11-3 and TRBJ2-2, is EAGVVQSPRYKIIEKKQPVAFWCNPISGHNTLYWYLQNLGQGPELLIRYENEEAVDDSQLPKDRFSAERLKGVDSTLKIQPAELGDSAVYLCASSLGLAGGLSTGELFFGEGSRLTVL.